This TCR beta chain stems from a study of identical twins. Overall study findings and caveats: Analyses of zero insertions could, in part, be confounded by invariant MAIT and iNKT cells.

Comments on this clonotype: Antigen: not known.

Through template switching, a universal primer site was introduced, and the cDNA contained unique molecular identifiers. TCRdb fed the 5' RACE reads into MiXCR, producing one record per CDR3 protein. The data hold 500,000 or so distinct CDR3 sequences, with about 20% observed a single time. The CDR3 covers 10 residues. Trimming took off 5 bases at V and 5 bases at J, with 3 bases between the two ends. Germline V gives CDR1 SGHTS, CDR2 YDEGEE. This sample also appeared in a second study, on T cells expressing NK-cell markers.

The source of this sequence is a woman aged 18 to 35 in good health. Sequencing used CD4+ T cells sorted from blood. The V and J genes are TRBV5-8 and TRBJ2-3; D is undetermined. In DNA form, the CDR3 reads TGTGCCAGCAGGAGAGATACGCAGTATTTT. Its translation is CASRRDTQYF.